This T cell receptor (beta chain) was documented in a study of T cells in Graves' hyperthyroidism and ophthalmopathy. General study results and limits: Blood also contained most expanded thyroid clonotypes above 0.001.

As regards this clonotype: Its antigen is not identified.

Amplification targeted TCR beta CDR3 regions from RNA transcripts. First-round RT-PCR with HTBI primers amplified the TCR CDR3 region. From the multiplex PCR reads, TCRdb called clonotypes with MiXCR, one entry per CDR3 protein. The data show 370,000 or so distinct CDR3 sequences, with about 13% seen just once and about a fifth held by the top ten. Germline values: CDR1 DFQATT, CDR2 SNEGSKA (reference sequence). J was trimmed by 1 base and V by 1 base; bases with no gene match: 3. The CDR3 spans 15 residues. The rearrangement links TRBV20-1 to TRBJ2-3; the match to TRBD2 covers 9 bases. The specimen sequenced was blood. This TCR came from a man aged 25-45 years with Graves' hyperthyroidism that later progressed to Graves' ophthalmopathy. The CDR3 coding sequence is TGCAGTGCTAGAGTAGCGGGGGCCGGCACAGATACGCAGTATTTT. Translated: CSARVAGAGTDTQYF.